A selection of T cell receptor beta chains follows, all from one sample in a study of blood T cell repertoires in COVID-19. Libraries were prepared by immunoSEQ multiplex PCR; TCRdb keeps only in-frame clonotypes and omits some of them. Altogether about 250,000 clones are present, around 90% being singletons, with the ten largest covering roughly 3%. Input material: peripheral blood. Receptor source: a man between 18 and 35 years old with active or convalescent COVID-19. The CDR3 runs from the conserved cysteine through the conserved F or W. Each record gives: J gene, D gene, clone size, V gene, CDR3 protein, CDR3 DNA. D genes are given only for firm matches. Some rows have no size entry. The others give once, few or many, or a class for an expanded clone.

TRBJ1-1,.,.,TRBV19,CASSPYGSVTEAFF,TGTGCCAGTAGTCCCTATGGGAGTGTCACTGAAGCTTTCTTT
TRBJ1-4,TRBD1,.,TRBV30,CAWSVRGTGSEKLFF,TGTGCCTGGAGTGTACGTGGGACAGGATCCGAAAAACTGTTTTTT
TRBJ2-1,TRBD1,.,TRBV12-3/TRBV12-4,CASSLTGQGGQFF,TGTGCCAGCAGTTTAACAGGACAGGGAGGGCAGTTCTTC
TRBJ2-2,.,.,TRBV5-5,CASSLVGGDTGELFF,TGTGCCAGCAGCTTGGTCGGAGGGGACACCGGGGAGCTGTTTTTT
TRBJ2-4,.,.,TRBV19,CASSIAEDKNIQYF,TGTGCCAGTAGTATCGCAGAGGACAAAAACATTCAGTACTTC
TRBJ1-2,TRBD1,.,TRBV7-2,CASSDRPGQGGGYTF,TGTGCCAGCAGCGACCGGCCGGGACAGGGGGGCGGCTACACCTTC
TRBJ2-1,.,.,TRBV9,CASSGGTSLYGNEQFF,TGTGCCAGCAGTGGGGGGACGAGCCTCTACGGTAATGAGCAGTTCTTC
TRBJ1-2,TRBD1,.,TRBV9,CASSPPPGQYNYGYTF,TGTGCCAGCAGCCCACCTCCGGGACAGTATAACTATGGCTACACCTTC
TRBJ1-1,.,.,TRBV29-1,CTFTRGWTASEAFF,TGCACCTTTACCCGAGGGTGGACAGCGTCTGAAGCTTTCTTT
TRBJ2-2,TRBD2,.,TRBV9,CASSAPVGRTTGELFF,TGTGCCAGCAGTGCCCCCGTCGGGAGGACGACCGGGGAGCTGTTTTTT
TRBJ1-3,.,.,TRBV5-1,CASSLQVGLGNTIYF,TGCGCCAGCAGCTTACAGGTGGGCCTTGGAAACACCATATATTTT
TRBJ2-5,.,.,TRBV5-1,CASSRDSPTETQYF,TGCGCCAGCAGCCGGGACTCCCCGACGGAGACCCAGTACTTC
TRBJ1-5,.,.,TRBV21-1,CASSKTRDSGESNQPQHF,TGTGCCAGCAGCAAAACCAGAGATAGTGGAGAGAGCAATCAGCCCCAGCATTTT
TRBJ2-3,TRBD2,.,TRBV9,CASSVGASGPSTTQYF,TGTGCCAGCAGCGTAGGGGCTAGCGGCCCGTCGACTACGCAGTATTTT
TRBJ2-3,TRBD2,.,TRBV30,CAWSVGGGGQYF,TGTGCCTGGAGTGTAGGCGGGGGAGGGCAGTATTTT
TRBJ2-7,TRBD2,.,TRBV5-1,CASSPYGLANSYEQYF,TGCGCCAGCTCCCCCTACGGACTAGCCAACTCCTACGAGCAGTACTTC
TRBJ1-3,.,.,TRBV10-3,CAISESSGSGNTIYF,TGTGCCATCAGTGAGTCATCAGGGTCTGGAAACACCATATATTTT
TRBJ2-1,.,.,TRBV28,CASSPSSSYNEQFF,TGTGCCAGCAGTCCCTCTAGCTCCTACAATGAGCAGTTCTTC
TRBJ2-5,.,.,TRBV29-1,CSAGTAQETQYF,TGCAGCGCTGGGACTGCGCAAGAGACCCAGTACTTC
TRBJ2-3,TRBD2,.,TRBV7-7,CASSFPGRADTQYF,TGTGCTAGCAGCTTCCCAGGGAGGGCAGATACGCAGTATTTT
TRBJ2-6,.,.,TRBV11-2,CASSQTANSGANVLTF,TGTGCCAGCAGCCAAACAGCAAACTCTGGGGCCAACGTCCTGACTTTC
TRBJ2-1,.,.,TRBV6-2/TRBV6-3,CASSYSSFGSFSNEQFF,TGTGCCAGCAGTTACTCGTCCTTCGGGTCCTTTTCCAACGAGCAGTTCTTC
TRBJ1-2,TRBD1,.,TRBV25-1,CASSEPDRDSGGYTF,TGTGCCAGCAGTGAGCCGGACAGGGACTCGGGTGGCTACACCTTC
TRBJ2-3,TRBD1,.,TRBV24-1,CATSWTGADTQYF,TGTGCCACCAGTTGGACAGGGGCAGATACGCAGTATTTT
TRBJ2-1,.,.,TRBV5-1,CASSLDSVGSSYNEQFF,TGCGCCAGCAGCTTGGATTCAGTCGGGAGCTCCTACAATGAGCAGTTCTTC
TRBJ1-2,TRBD1,.,TRBV7-6,CASSQGQGASYGYTF,TGTGCCAGCAGCCAAGGACAGGGGGCAAGCTATGGCTACACCTTC
TRBJ1-5,TRBD1,.,TRBV6-2/TRBV6-3,CASSYERDRGRRYNQPQHF,TGTGCCAGCAGTTACGAGCGGGACAGGGGGCGAAGGTACAATCAGCCCCAGCATTTT
TRBJ2-7,TRBD2,.,TRBV28,CASSSGTSGIYTYEQYF,TGTGCCAGCAGTTCCGGGACTAGCGGGATTTACACCTACGAGCAGTACTTC
TRBJ2-5,.,.,TRBV14,CASSQVGPGHPQETQYF,TGTGCCAGCAGCCAAGTGGGTCCGGGACACCCTCAAGAGACCCAGTACTTC
TRBJ2-7,.,.,TRBV5-4,CASSPGTEGTYEQYF,TGTGCCAGCAGCCCCGGGACGGAGGGAACCTACGAGCAGTACTTC
TRBJ1-3,TRBD1,.,TRBV6-5,CASSSPGTGSNTIYF,TGTGCCAGCAGTTCTCCCGGGACAGGGAGTAACACCATATATTTT
TRBJ1-1,.,.,TRBV6-1,CASSEGQAYTEAFF,TGTGCCAGCAGTGAAGGTCAGGCATACACTGAAGCTTTCTTT
TRBJ2-7,.,.,TRBV6-5,CASSRTTNYEQYF,TGTGCCAGCAGTCGGACTACGAACTACGAGCAGTACTTC
TRBJ1-1,.,once,TRBV7-9,CASSLAGANTEAFF,TGTGCCAGCAGCTTAGCTGGGGCGAACACTGAAGCTTTCTTT
TRBJ2-2,.,.,TRBV9,CASTQGHTGELFF,TGTGCCAGCACACAGGGTCACACCGGGGAGCTGTTTTTT
TRBJ2-7,TRBD2,.,TRBV4-2,CASSQGLADRSYEQYF,TGTGCCAGCAGCCAAGGACTAGCGGACCGCTCCTACGAGCAGTACTTC
TRBJ1-1,.,.,TRBV28,CASSLLGGDTEAFF,TGTGCCAGCAGTTTATTAGGGGGGGACACTGAAGCTTTCTTT
TRBJ1-2,.,.,TRBV6-4,CASPSGGYTF,TGTGCCAGCCCCTCCGGTGGCTACACCTTC
TRBJ1-2,.,.,TRBV3-1/TRBV3-2,CASSLGGGLNYGYTF,TGTGCCAGCAGCCTTGGTGGGGGCCTCAACTATGGCTACACCTTC
TRBJ1-1,.,.,TRBV2,CASSGVAGAEAFF,TGTGCCAGCAGTGGTGTCGCAGGGGCTGAAGCTTTCTTT
TRBJ2-2,.,.,TRBV9,CASSSGTRVIGELFF,TGTGCCAGCAGCTCCGGGACTCGGGTCATCGGGGAGCTGTTTTTT
TRBJ1-4,.,.,TRBV9,CASSGDPHSGDEKLFF,TGTGCCAGCAGCGGTGACCCCCACTCGGGGGATGAAAAACTGTTTTTT
TRBJ1-2,TRBD1,.,TRBV10-3,CAAAQQGNIYGYTF,TGTGCCGCAGCCCAACAGGGGAATATATATGGCTACACCTTC
TRBJ1-2,TRBD1,once,TRBV29-1,CSVEDLEDRGLHGYTF,TGCAGCGTTGAAGATCTTGAGGACAGGGGGCTTCATGGCTACACCTTC
TRBJ1-2,TRBD1,.,TRBV7-3,CASKQGAADYGYTF,TGTGCCAGCAAACAGGGGGCTGCAGACTATGGCTACACCTTC
TRBJ1-5,.,.,TRBV5-6,CASSLVDQPQHF,TGTGCCAGCAGCTTGGTCGATCAGCCCCAGCATTTT
TRBJ1-1,TRBD1,.,TRBV19,CASRLQGRGNTEAFF,TGTGCCAGTAGGCTACAGGGGCGGGGGAACACTGAAGCTTTCTTT